Listed below are T cell receptor beta chains from one sample, sequenced in a study of T cell repertoires in cytomegalovirus infection. TCRdb recomputed calls from the reads with MiXCR, one row per CDR3 protein. The sample includes hundreds of thousands of distinct CDR3 sequences, around 24% of them seen just once. Sequencing used CD8+ T cells from PBMCs. The receptor set was obtained from a human donor in good health (CMV status not recorded). Some clones in this sample may be carry-over from other donors' samples. CDR3s include the opening cysteine and the closing phenylalanine or tryptophan. The order of the fields is J gene, D gene, clone size, V gene, CDR3 DNA, CDR3 protein. D genes are given only for firm matches. The listing skips clone size in some rows; elsewhere it reads once, few, many or a size class.

J gene: TRBJ1-4; D gene: -; clone size: -; V gene: TRBV29-1; CDR3 DNA: TGCAGCGTACGGGGTAGAGAAAAACTGTTTTTT; CDR3 protein: CSVRGREKLFF
J gene: TRBJ2-2; D gene: -; clone size: many; V gene: TRBV28; CDR3 DNA: TGTGCCAGCAGCGACAGAACGACGAACACCGGGGAGCTGTTTTTT; CDR3 protein: CASSDRTTNTGELFF
J gene: TRBJ1-5; D gene: -; clone size: -; V gene: TRBV7-9; CDR3 DNA: TGTGCCAGCAGCTTAGGCAGCCCAGGGCGTCAGCCCCAGCATTTT; CDR3 protein: CASSLGSPGRQPQHF
J gene: TRBJ2-5; D gene: -; clone size: many; V gene: TRBV6-6; CDR3 DNA: TGTGCCAGCAGTTACTTTACCTGGGACAGCGGGGAGACCCAGTACTTC; CDR3 protein: CASSYFTWDSGETQYF
J gene: TRBJ2-1; D gene: -; clone size: few; V gene: TRBV14; CDR3 DNA: TGTGCCAGCAGCCAGTTAGATGAGCAGTTCTTC; CDR3 protein: CASSQLDEQFF
J gene: TRBJ1-2; D gene: TRBD1; clone size: -; V gene: TRBV20-1; CDR3 DNA: TGCAGTGCCCTCGTCAGAGGGGGCACAGGGAGAGGCTACACCTTC; CDR3 protein: CSALVRGGTGRGYTF
J gene: TRBJ2-1; D gene: -; clone size: -; V gene: TRBV7-9; CDR3 DNA: TGTGCCAGCAGCACCGAGAGGGGGGGCTACAATGAGCAGTTCTTC; CDR3 protein: CASSTERGGYNEQFF
J gene: TRBJ2-5; D gene: TRBD2; clone size: many; V gene: TRBV7-2; CDR3 DNA: TGTGCCAGCAGCACCCTAGCGGGGTTGGAGACCCAGTACTTC; CDR3 protein: CASSTLAGLETQYF
J gene: TRBJ1-5; D gene: TRBD1; clone size: many; V gene: TRBV7-8; CDR3 DNA: TGTGCCAGCAGCTCGGACAGGGATATTGAACCCCAGCATTTT; CDR3 protein: CASSSDRDIEPQHF
J gene: TRBJ2-7; D gene: -; clone size: -; V gene: TRBV29-1; CDR3 DNA: TGCAGCGTTGAATTCCGCAACGAGCAGTACTTC; CDR3 protein: CSVEFRNEQYF
J gene: TRBJ1-2; D gene: TRBD1; clone size: -; V gene: TRBV15; CDR3 DNA: TGTGCCACCGGCAGGGCAGGGGGCAGATATGGCTACACCTTC; CDR3 protein: CATGRAGGRYGYTF
J gene: TRBJ1-1; D gene: TRBD1; clone size: few; V gene: TRBV5-1; CDR3 DNA: TGCGCCAGCAGCCCGCGACAGGGGGGACTGAACACTGAAGCTTTCTTT; CDR3 protein: CASSPRQGGLNTEAFF
J gene: TRBJ2-7; D gene: -; clone size: -; V gene: TRBV4-1; CDR3 DNA: TGCGCCAGCGCCCCCGGGACCGAAGGTTGGTACGAGCAGTACTTC; CDR3 protein: CASAPGTEGWYEQYF
J gene: TRBJ2-3; D gene: TRBD1; clone size: few; V gene: TRBV12-5; CDR3 DNA: TGTGCTAGTCTTGGACAGGCCAACCTCCAAGATACGCAGTATTTT; CDR3 protein: CASLGQANLQDTQYF
J gene: TRBJ2-3; D gene: TRBD2; clone size: -; V gene: TRBV2; CDR3 DNA: TGTGCCAGCAGTTCCGGGACTAGCGGATACACAGATACGCAGTATTTT; CDR3 protein: CASSSGTSGYTDTQYF
J gene: TRBJ1-2; D gene: -; clone size: many; V gene: TRBV7-9; CDR3 DNA: TGTGCCAGCAGCTTCCGGGAAAATGGCTACACCTTC; CDR3 protein: CASSFRENGYTF
J gene: TRBJ1-1; D gene: TRBD1; clone size: -; V gene: TRBV5-4; CDR3 DNA: TGTGCCAGCCGGGACAGGGGGCCGGACACTGAAGCTTTCTTT; CDR3 protein: CASRDRGPDTEAFF